The clone carrying this TCR beta chain has ten or more counts. What it binds is unknown. TCRdb re-called the multiplex PCR reads through MiXCR, storing one row per CDR3 protein. The repertoire holds approximately 45,000 distinct CDR3 sequences, with under 25% as singletons. This record comes from a study of breast tumors, draining lymph nodes, adjacent tissues. General study results and limits: Data only fit, rather than demonstrated, lymph node origin of most tumor T cells. Findings are consistent with lymph node origin and intratumoral expansion of most tumor T cells. Compared with lymph nodes, tumors were less diverse; compared with nontumor tissue, more.

The CDR3 consists of 14 residues. Germline values: CDR1 SNHLY, CDR2 FYNNEI. V shed 6 bases and J 2 bases; nucleotides not matched to a gene: 2. This sequence was found in a female donor with breast cancer. Some clones in this sample may be carry-over from other donors' samples. The sequencing input was breast tumor tissue. The gene calls are TRBV2 and TRBJ1-5; 9 nucleotides match TRBD1. CDR3 coding DNA: TGTGCCAGCAGCCGGACAGGGGGCAATCAGCCCCAGCATTTT. Translation gives CASSRTGGNQPQHF.